Each of the 30 T cell receptor beta chains below was sequenced from the same sample in a study of blood T cell repertoires in COVID-19. Using immunoSEQ multiplex PCR, the repertoire was profiled, and TCRdb retains in-frame clones only, with some absent. The sample records 90,000 to 110,000 clones, about 75% being singletons. The specimen was peripheral blood. These receptors were collected from a woman in her 70s with acute or convalescent COVID-19.

The chain recombines TRBV5-1 with TRBJ1-2; D perhaps matches TRBD1 (5 bases). The CDR3 has 15 residues. Germline CDR1 and CDR2: SGHRS and YFSETQ. Trimming removed 4 bases from V and 3 bases from J, with 16 bases in between. CDR3 loop: CASSNWGGSDYGYTF. The CDR3 DNA is TGCGCCAGCAGCAACTGGGGGGGATCGGACTATGGCTACACCTTC.

This chain uses TRBV5-1 with TRBJ2-1; D gene unclear. Deletions cut 5 bases from V and 0 bases from J, with 12 bases between. CDR1 SGHRS and CDR2 YFSETQ come from the germline V gene. The length of the CDR3 is 15 residues. CDR3 bases: TGCGCCAGCAGAGATTCGCTAAGCTCCTACAATGAGCAGTTCTTC. Its protein product is CASRDSLSSYNEQFF.

The chain uses TRBV6-5 and TRBJ2-2, with D uncertain. The CDR3 is made up of 15 amino acids. Trimming removed 7 bases from V and 8 bases from J, with 20 bases in between. Germline V gives CDR1 MNHEY, CDR2 SVGAGI. The CDR3 loop is CASNNPMGIGGELFF. CDR3 coding DNA: TGTGCCAGCAACAACCCTATGGGCATTGGTGGGGAGCTGTTTTTT.

This clone was observed a few times. The chain links TRBV24-1 to TRBJ1-6; 9 nucleotides align to TRBD1. The CDR3 totals 15 residues. Trimming cost V 5 bases and J 7 bases; bases outside gene matches: 5. CDR1 is KGHDR and CDR2 is SFDVKD in the germline V gene. CDR3 in DNA: TGTGCCACCAGTGCTAAGGACAGGGGAAATTCACCCCTCCACTTT. Translated, it gives CATSAKDRGNSPLHF.

The chain carries TRBV10-2 and TRBJ1-6; D is unclear. The germline CDR1 and CDR2 sequences are WSHSY and SAAADI. The CDR3 runs to 15 residues. Trimming pared 2 bases from V and 8 bases from J, leaving 13 bases between. The CDR3 DNA is TGCGCCAGCAGTGAGATGGGAGTTAAGGATTCACCCCTCCACTTT. Amino acids: CASSEMGVKDSPLHF.

CDR3 region: CSVLPVAGFVQYF. Written as DNA, the CDR3 is TGCAGCGTTTTACCCGTCGCGGGGTTCGTGCAGTACTTC. The chain uses TRBV29-1 and TRBJ2-7; D may be TRBD2 (6 bases). Germline lookup yields CDR1 SQVTM and CDR2 ANQGSEA. The CDR3 length is 13 residues. Trimming stripped 5 bases from V and 9 bases from J, with 20 bases between.

The V and J genes are TRBV6-2 or TRBV6-3 and TRBJ2-1; TRBD1 matches at 7 bases. Germline-derived CDR1 and CDR2 are MNHEY and SVGEGT. V lost 5 bases, J lost 8 bases, and 9 bases stayed unmatched. CDR3 size: 14 residues. CDR3 amino acids: CASSQGQQGHEQFF. Here the CDR3 DNA reads TGTGCCAGCAGTCAGGGACAGCAGGGTCATGAGCAGTTCTTC.

This chain connects TRBV27 to TRBJ2-7; a possible D gene is TRBD2 (6 bases). The CDR3 consists of 12 residues. The V gene's germline CDR1 is MNHEY and CDR2 SMNVEV (reference sequence). V was trimmed by 2 bases and J by 4 bases, leaving 6 bases between them. CDR3 nucleotides: TGTGCCAGCAGTTTAGGGGGGTACGAGCAGTACTTC. Protein: CASSLGGYEQYF.

The CDR3 DNA follows: TGTGCCAGCAGCCAAGGCGATGCAGGGGGGACCACCATATATTTT. This sequence encodes CASSQGDAGGTTIYF. The V call is TRBV3-1 (or the pseudogene TRBV3-2), the J call TRBJ1-3; 7 bases line up with TRBD1. The CDR3 extends over 15 amino acids. Trimming cost V 1 base and J 9 bases; bases outside gene matches: 9. The germline CDR1 and CDR2 sequences are LGHDT and YNNKEL (reference sequence).

The chain combines TRBV19 with TRBJ2-5; D is possibly TRBD1 (5 bases). CDR3 size: 14 residues. Looked up from germline, CDR1 is LNHDA and CDR2 is SQIVND (reference sequence). V was shortened by 5 bases and J by 5 bases, with 15 bases between the two germline ends. The CDR3 nucleotides are TGTGCCAGTAGTTCAGAGGCAGGGTGGGAGACCCAGTACTTC. It specifies CASSSEAGWETQYF.

This clone appeared many times. The J gene is TRBJ1-1, the V gene TRBV7-2; tentative D call: TRBD1 (6 bases). Germline CDR1 SGHTA, CDR2 FQGNSA. V shed 4 bases and J shed 7 bases, with 16 bases lying between them. The CDR3 covers 14 residues. The CDR3 region has the DNA TGTGCCAGCAGCTACAAACAAACGGACAGTGAAGCTTTCTTT. As protein: CASSYKQTDSEAFF.

V usage is TRBV6-4 and J usage is TRBJ2-2; D remains ambiguous. Trimming took 0 bases from V and 4 from J, leaving 3 bases between them. This CDR3 has 13 amino acids. Per germline, CDR1 MRHNA and CDR2 SNTAGT. The CDR3 reads CASSDSLTGELFF. CDR3 DNA: TGTGCCAGCAGTGACTCCCTCACCGGGGAGCTGTTTTTT.

The V call is TRBV6-2 or TRBV6-3, the J call TRBJ1-2; D remains ambiguous. Per germline, CDR1 MNHEY and CDR2 SVGEGT. This CDR3 is built from 16 residues. V dropped 0 bases and J dropped 4 bases, with 15 bases sitting between them. CDR3 bases: TGTGCCAGCAGTTACTCGAGGTCGACCCTTCTCTATGGCTACACCTTC. Amino acid sequence: CASSYSRSTLLYGYTF.

This chain connects TRBV14 to TRBJ1-3; D gene ambiguous. CDR3 size: 18 residues. With 1 base removed from V and 2 bases from J, the gap between germline ends came to 18 bases. The germline CDR1 and CDR2 sequences are SGHDN and FVKESK. The CDR3, as DNA: TGTGCCAGCAGCCAAGTCCCGTTTGGCGGGGTCACTGGAAACACCATATATTTT. It codes for CASSQVPFGGVTGNTIYF.

The chain has TRBV6-5 and TRBJ1-5, with D hard to call. V lost 7 bases to trimming and J lost 0 bases, with 7 bases between them. The CDR3 is 13 residues long. From germline, CDR1 is MNHEY and CDR2 SVGAGI. The CDR3 DNA reads as TGTGCCAGCACGGGGAATAGCAATCAGCCCCAGCATTTT. This gives the protein CASTGNSNQPQHF.

The chain has TRBV14 and TRBJ1-6; 9 bases are a match to TRBD1. This CDR3 spans 14 amino acids. Germline loops: CDR1 SGHDN, CDR2 FVKESK. V shed 4 bases and J 13 bases; nucleotides not matched to a gene: 8. The CDR3 protein is CASSLGTGSYPLHF. CDR3 bases: TGTGCCAGCAGCCTAGGGACAGGGAGTTATCCCCTCCACTTT.

The rearrangement joins TRBV4-1 to TRBJ1-4; no reliable D call. Trimming left V 5 bases short and J 2 bases short, with 15 bases between. This CDR3 has 16 amino acids. CDR1 and CDR2 from the germline V gene are MGHRA and YSYEKL. The chain's CDR3 is CASSVGRGGTNEKLFF. The CDR3 DNA follows: TGCGCCAGCAGCGTTGGCCGAGGAGGGACTAATGAAAAACTGTTTTTT.

V usage is TRBV24-1 and J usage is TRBJ1-5; possible D gene TRBD1, 5 bases. Looked up from germline, CDR1 is KGHDR and CDR2 is SFDVKD. The CDR3 is 15 residues long. The V and J ends lost 5 bases and 1 base respectively, with 11 bases between them. The chain's CDR3 is CATSATGLSNQPQHF. CDR3 sequence (DNA): TGTGCCACCAGTGCCACGGGACTCAGCAATCAGCCCCAGCATTTT.

The chain couples TRBV6-5 to TRBJ2-1, with D maybe TRBD1 (6 bases). The CDR3 consists of 14 residues. Germline loops: CDR1 MNHEY, CDR2 SVGAGI. The V gene lost 8 bases and the J gene lost 10 bases, with 21 bases spanning the gap. In nucleotides, the CDR3 is TGTGCCAGCGATGACAGGCCCAGGTGGGTAGAGCAGTTCTTC. The encoded protein is CASDDRPRWVEQFF.

This clone came up a few times. The chain joins TRBV6-5 to TRBJ1-1; 7 bases are shared with TRBD1. Germline V gene data show CDR1 as MNHEY and CDR2 as SVGAGI. J lost 9 bases, V lost 0 bases, and 10 bases had no gene match. The CDR3 totals 15 residues. The CDR3 is CASSYSKSTGIKAFF. CDR3 nucleotides: TGTGCCAGCAGTTACTCGAAGTCGACAGGGATTAAAGCTTTCTTT.

This clone has just a few counts. V usage is TRBV27 and J usage is TRBJ2-7, with D tentatively TRBD1 (6 bases). The V and J ends lost 2 bases and 3 bases respectively, with 11 bases between them. CDR1 and CDR2 from the germline V gene are MNHEY and SMNVEV (reference sequence). The CDR3 covers 14 residues. The CDR3 DNA is TGTGCCAGCAGTTTAATGCAGGGGAACTACGAGCAGTACTTC. Translating it yields CASSLMQGNYEQYF.

V is TRBV5-4 and J is TRBJ1-2, with D possibly matching TRBD1 (6 bases). Trimming left V 0 bases short and J 8 bases short, with 11 bases between. The CDR3 covers 13 residues. In germline, CDR1 is SGHNT, CDR2 YYREEE (reference sequence). Written as DNA, the CDR3 is TGTGCCAGCAGCTTGGAAACAGGGCTGGGCTACACCTTC. Its protein product is CASSLETGLGYTF.

The chain carries TRBV20-1 and TRBJ2-5, with 13 bases lining up with TRBD2. V was pared by 3 bases and J by 5 bases, with 6 bases of the junction left unmatched. There are 15 residues in the CDR3. From germline, CDR1 is DFQATT and CDR2 SNEGSKA (reference sequence). CDR3 sequence: CSASSGLAGLETQYF. In nucleotides, the CDR3 is TGCAGTGCTAGTTCGGGACTAGCGGGGTTGGAGACCCAGTACTTC.

This sequence joins TRBV3-1 (or the pseudogene TRBV3-2) and TRBJ1-5; the D gene is possibly TRBD1 (6 bases). With 1 base removed from V and 7 bases from J, the gap between germline ends came to 8 bases. CDR1 LGHDT and CDR2 YNNKEL come from the germline V gene (reference sequence). The CDR3 is 13 amino acids. CDR3 sequence (DNA): TGTGCCAGCAGCCAAGGGGGGGGCCAGCCCCAGCATTTT. Residues: CASSQGGGQPQHF.

The chain joins TRBV5-4 to TRBJ2-7; 7 bases fit TRBD1. CDR3 length: 16 amino acids. CDR1 SGHNT and CDR2 YYREEE come from the germline V gene (reference sequence). The J segment lost 2 bases and the V segment lost 4 bases, leaving 12 bases of the junction unmatched. The CDR3 DNA sequence: TGTGCCAGCAGCCCGGAAATACACGGGACAGCCTACGAGCAGTACTTC. Protein product: CASSPEIHGTAYEQYF.

The J gene is TRBJ1-4, the V gene TRBV30; weak D call: TRBD1 (6 bases). Germline V gives CDR1 GTSNPN, CDR2 SVGIG (reference sequence). V lost 2 bases and J 4 bases, leaving 17 bases between the germline ends. The CDR3 sequence is 16 residues long. The CDR3 sequence: CAWSYWGGHNNEKLFF. In DNA form, the CDR3 reads TGTGCCTGGAGTTACTGGGGGGGGCACAATAATGAAAAACTGTTTTTT.

The chain's CDR3 is CASSYSSGRSISSQETQYF. In DNA, the CDR3 is TGTGCCAGCAGTTATTCCTCAGGGCGCTCCATATCATCTCAAGAGACCCAGTACTTC. The V gene is TRBV6-2 or TRBV6-3, the J gene TRBJ2-5, with a possible D match to TRBD1 (5 bases). The CDR3 totals 19 residues. Per germline, CDR1 MNHEY and CDR2 SVGEGT. The ends were cut back, 3 bases at V and 2 bases at J, with 25 bases in the middle.

DNA for the CDR3: TGCGCCAGCAGCATAGCGGGGGGGATCACAGATACGCAGTATTTT. The encoded protein is CASSIAGGITDTQYF. The chain couples TRBV5-1 to TRBJ2-3; 11 bases map to TRBD2. Germline assignment: CDR1 SGHRS and CDR2 YFSETQ. V shed 4 bases and J 2 bases; nucleotides not matched to a gene: 3. The CDR3 extends over 15 amino acids.

This clone was observed a handful of times. The CDR3, as DNA: TGTGCCAGCAGCCAGACAGGGATCGCCCTGTGGATGAACACTGAAGCTTTCTTT. It specifies CASSQTGIALWMNTEAFF. The J gene is TRBJ1-1, the V gene TRBV5-6; 7 nucleotides line up with TRBD1. Germline V lookup: CDR1 SGHDT, CDR2 YYEEEE. This CDR3 comprises 18 residues. V was pared by 4 bases and J by 0 bases, with 15 bases of the junction left unmatched.

The chain joins TRBV12-3 or TRBV12-4 to TRBJ1-2; D gene ambiguous. The germline V and J ends were trimmed by 5 bases and 8 bases, with 12 bases remaining between them. The CDR3 contains 12 residues. CDR3 DNA: TGTGCCAGCAGTGTCCTCGGAGGAGGCTACACCTTC. Its protein product is CASSVLGGGYTF.